This T cell receptor (beta chain) was observed in a study of cytomegalovirus exposure and HLA in healthy donors. Study findings and constraints: A later analysis showed that HLA-associated TCR beta chains had undergone more clonal expansion than equally common others. It was reported in a later analysis that an Asian-associated ancestry cluster showed fewer N-insertions than the 666-donor mean.

About this clone itself: Its antigen is unidentified.

PCR primers comprised 60 Vbeta and 13 Jbeta primers. TCRdb keeps only in-frame clones here, not all; method: immunoSEQ multiplex PCR. Of about 130,000 clones listed, less than 75% were seen once; the top ten hold around 2.1%. The CDR3 extends over 14 amino acids. Trimming removed 3 bases at V and 3 bases at J, with 13 bases between. Per the germline V gene, CDR1 is SGHNT and CDR2 is YYREEE (reference sequence). Unrecorded immune exposures were likely, despite nominal health at sampling. The rearrangement links TRBV5-4 to TRBJ2-7, with a weak D call TRBD1 (6 bases). The receptor's source is a woman in her thirties or forties in good health and CMV-seropositive. Sequenced sample: PBMCs. The CDR3 reads CASSWQGKSYEQYF. CDR3 sequence (DNA): TGTGCCAGCAGCTGGCAGGGGAAAAGCTACGAGCAGTACTTC.